The 15 T cell receptor beta chains below were found in one sample sequenced in a study of PD-L1 blockade in urothelial cancer (dated by TCRdb to between 2016 and 2019). The library was made by the immunoSEQ multiplex PCR assay. TCRdb took over this immuneACCESS table, retaining in-frame rearrangements with V and J assigned. Such tables are incomplete; in checked studies, under half of the missing clones stem from an unresolved V gene, and the remainder is unexplained. The table for this sample lists fewer than 95,000 clones; about four fifths of them were counted only once. The ten largest clones take up roughly 2% of the sample. The time point label of this sample denotes: pretreatment peripheral blood. The sample was PBMCs, taken around atezolizumab (anti-PD-L1) treatment. The origin of the receptors is a man in his 60s with urothelial cancer.

This chain links TRBV4-1 with TRBJ2-3; 11 nucleotides align to TRBD2. CDR1 is MGHRA, CDR2 YSYEKL, per germline. The trim removed 0 bases at V and 2 bases at J, leaving 10 bases unmatched. The CDR3 has 19 amino acids. The CDR3 nucleotides are TGCGCCAGCAGCCAAGATGGCCTAGCGGGGGGCCCTACCACAGATACGCAGTATTTT. Protein sequence: CASSQDGLAGGPTTDTQYF.

The genes are TRBV6-6 and TRBJ2-7, with 8 nucleotides matching TRBD1. With V trimmed by 7 bases and J by 5 bases, 4 bases remained unmatched. CDR1 MNHNY and CDR2 SVGAGI come from the germline V gene (reference sequence). The CDR3 totals 12 residues. CDR3 nucleotides: TGTGCCAGCACCAGGGGGCACAACGAGCAGTACTTC. Protein sequence: CASTRGHNEQYF.

The rearrangement joins TRBV27 to TRBJ2-7; 8 bases agree with TRBD2. V gave up 7 bases and J gave up 2 bases; unmatched junction bases: 10. This CDR3 is 15 amino acids long. Germline-derived CDR1 and CDR2 are MNHEY and SMNVEV (reference sequence). CDR3 region: CASTPGPGGTYEQYF. The CDR3 DNA reads TGTGCCAGCACCCCGGGACCGGGGGGGACCTACGAGCAGTACTTC.

This rearrangement joins TRBV5-8 to TRBJ2-7, with 9 bases matching TRBD1. The V and J ends lost 1 base and 6 bases, in that order; junction bases with no gene match: 8. The CDR3 has 15 amino acids. The germline V gene encodes CDR1 SGHTS and CDR2 YDEGEE. CDR3 nucleotides: TGTGCCAGCAGCTTGCGGAGCCGACAGGGGGGCGAGCAGTACTTC. This translates into CASSLRSRQGGEQYF.

This chain joins TRBV21-1 and TRBJ2-5; the DNA was not compared with TRBD2, the D call given in the table. TRBV21-1 is flagged as a pseudogene. The CDR3 is 22 residues long. CDR3 bases: TGTGCCAGCAGCTCCCCAACGGGGTCCCCAGGGACTCCTTATCCGACGGGAGAGACCCAGTACTTC. Translation: CASSSPTGSPGTPYPTGETQYF.

The chain is built from TRBV7-6 and TRBJ2-5, with 7 nucleotides matching TRBD1. CDR1 is SGHVS, CDR2 FNYEAQ, per germline. Trimming took 0 bases from V and 11 from J; bases not matched to a gene: 6. This CDR3 has 13 residues. This CDR3 reads CASSLATGSGQYF. DNA for the CDR3: TGTGCCAGCAGCTTAGCGACAGGGAGTGGTCAGTACTTC.

This clone was detected only once. The chain links TRBV19 to TRBJ1-1; TRBD1 is a possible D gene (6 bases). Germline assignment: CDR1 LNHDA and CDR2 SQIVND (reference sequence). The CDR3 runs 11 residues. V was clipped by 10 bases and J by 12 bases, with 18 bases between them. CDR3 protein: CATQDRWGPFF. In DNA, the CDR3 is TGTGCCACCCAGGACCGCTGGGGGCCTTTCTTT.

The chain carries TRBV6-1 and TRBJ2-7; 8 nucleotides line up with TRBD1. The CDR3 contains 13 residues. Trimming at V came to 6 bases and at J to 11 bases, leaving 12 bases not matched to a gene. Germline V gene lookup returns CDR1 MNHNS and CDR2 SASEGT. For the CDR3, the DNA is TGTGCCAGCAGACCAGACAGGGGCGTTCGCGAGTACTTC. The encoded protein is CASRPDRGVREYF.

J is TRBJ1-3 and V is TRBV30; D uncertain. The CDR3 length is 16 residues. Per germline, CDR1 GTSNPN and CDR2 SVGIG (reference sequence). The V end lost 0 bases, the J end lost 0 bases, and 12 bases lay between the germline ends. The CDR3 reads CAWSVPSGISGNTIYF. CDR3 DNA: TGTGCCTGGAGTGTACCGTCGGGAATCTCTGGAAACACCATATATTTT.

The rearrangement joins TRBV4-3 to TRBJ2-1, with D tentatively TRBD2 (5 bases). V shed 0 bases and J shed 6 bases, with 15 bases lying between them. The CDR3 has 16 amino acids. Looked up from germline, CDR1 is LGHNA and CDR2 is YSLEER. The CDR3 sequence: CASSQDRGLRANEQFF. CDR3 bases: TGCGCCAGCAGCCAAGATCGAGGACTCCGGGCCAATGAGCAGTTCTTC.

This chain uses TRBV6-1 with TRBJ1-4; D call uncertain. Germline assignment: CDR1 MNHNS and CDR2 SASEGT. V was pared by 0 bases and J by 10 bases, with 18 bases between. The CDR3 loop spans 16 amino acids. CDR3 nucleotides: TGTGCCAGCAGTGAAGCTGAGGCGATCGTGTTAAGAAAACTGTTTTTT. Translating gives CASSEAEAIVLRKLFF.

The chain uses TRBV7-9 and TRBJ2-1, with 12 bases identical to TRBD2. The CDR3 has 16 residues. CDR1 is SEHNR and CDR2 is FQNEAQ in the germline V gene (reference sequence). V was clipped by 4 bases and J by 0 bases; unmatched bases: 1. The CDR3 loop reads CASSSTSGSSYNEQFF. For the CDR3, the DNA is TGTGCCAGCAGCTCGACTAGCGGGAGCTCCTACAATGAGCAGTTCTTC. The full variable domain, in which reference TRBV7-9 and TRBJ2-1 provide the parts outside the CDR3, is DTGVSQNPRHKITKRGQNVTFRCDPISEHNRLYWYRQTLGQGPEFLTYFQNEAQLEKSRLLSDRFSAERPKGSFSTLEIQRTEQGDSAMYLCASSSTSGSSYNEQFFGPGTRLTVL.

The chain is built from TRBV7-2 and TRBJ2-2; 7 nucleotides align to TRBD1. Germline V CDR1 and CDR2: SGHTA, FQGNSA. This CDR3 spans 15 amino acids. J was trimmed by 5 bases and V by 4 bases; bases with no gene match: 7. CDR3 region: CASSYTGVTTGELFF. CDR3 coding DNA: TGTGCCAGCAGCTATACAGGGGTGACAACCGGGGAGCTGTTTTTT.

CDR3 in DNA: TGTGCCAGCAGCATTACCGGGACACCTGGAGAGACCCAGTACTTC. It yields the protein CASSITGTPGETQYF. This chain uses TRBV9 with TRBJ2-5; D is perhaps TRBD1 (6 bases). The CDR3 has 15 residues. Trimming stripped 4 bases from V and 4 bases from J, with 17 bases between. CDR1 is SGDLS, CDR2 YYNGEE, per germline. The full variable domain, in which reference TRBV9 and TRBJ2-5 provide the parts outside the CDR3, is DSGVTQTPKHLITATGQRVTLRCSPRSGDLSVYWYQQSLDQGLQFLIQYYNGEERAKGNILERFSAQQFPDLHSELNLSSLELGDSALYFCASSITGTPGETQYFGPGTRLLVL.

The chain links TRBV4-1 to TRBJ1-2, with D possibly TRBD1 on 5 matching bases. Per germline, CDR1 MGHRA and CDR2 YSYEKL. Trimming cost V 0 bases and J 4 bases, with 18 bases left between them. The CDR3 contains 17 residues. In DNA form, the CDR3 reads TGCGCCAGCAGCCAAGAATCGGGTAGGAGGGGTTTCTATGGCTACACCTTC. Its protein is CASSQESGRRGFYGYTF.